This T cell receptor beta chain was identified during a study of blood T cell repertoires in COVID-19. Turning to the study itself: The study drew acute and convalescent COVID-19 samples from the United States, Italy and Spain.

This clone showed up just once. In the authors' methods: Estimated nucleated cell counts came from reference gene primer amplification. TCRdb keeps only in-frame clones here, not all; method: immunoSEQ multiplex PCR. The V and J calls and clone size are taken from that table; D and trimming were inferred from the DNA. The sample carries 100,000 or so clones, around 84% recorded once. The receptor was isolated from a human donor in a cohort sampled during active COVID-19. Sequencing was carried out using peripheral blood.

The CDR3 DNA reads as TGTGCCAGCAGCGACAGGGTGGGAGCTTATAATTCACCCCTCCACTTT. Translating it yields CASSDRVGAYNSPLHF. J is TRBJ1-6 and V is TRBV7-2, with TRBD1 matching 7 bases. With 5 bases clipped from V and 4 bases from J, the junction kept 8 bases outside the gene matches. This CDR3 is built from 16 residues. The germline V gene encodes CDR1 SGHTA and CDR2 FQGNSA.